These T cell receptor beta chains were read from a single sample in a study of post-analysis software for immune sequencing data. MiXCR was run by TCRdb on the PCR reads, yielding one entry per CDR3 protein. The top ten clones hold approximately 4.5% of a sample with about 820,000 distinct CDR3 sequences, approximately 57% of them seen once. Sequenced: blood. The receptors here all came from a girl under 18 with multiple sclerosis. Both conserved end residues are part of each CDR3. The D gene is left open where the match is weak. Clone size appears in some rows only: once, few, many, or a class for an expanded clone.

V	size	J	D	CDR3	DNA
TRBV10-3	.	TRBJ2-6	.	CAISESRTPGANVLTF	TGTGCCATCAGTGAGTCGAGGACCCCTGGGGCCAACGTCCTGACTTTC
TRBV10-3	.	TRBJ2-7	.	CAISENGAPYEQYF	TGTGCCATCAGTGAAAACGGGGCCCCCTACGAGCAGTACTTC
TRBV28	.	TRBJ2-1	.	CASSLNPRALAKGRNEQFF	TGTGCCAGCAGTTTAAACCCCCGGGCCCTAGCGAAGGGAAGGAATGAGCAGTTCTTC
TRBV5-1	.	TRBJ2-7	.	CASSPGGTRRTNEQYF	TGCGCCAGCAGCCCCGGAGGGACTCGCCGGACGAATGAGCAGTACTTC
TRBV29-1	many	TRBJ2-7	TRBD1	CSVVTGFEQYF	TGCAGCGTTGTGACAGGGTTCGAGCAGTACTTC
TRBV6-4	many	TRBJ2-6	.	CASSDQSGAGANVLTF	TGTGCCAGCAGTGATCAGTCGGGGGCTGGGGCCAACGTCCTGACTTTC
TRBV7-9	few	TRBJ2-1	.	CASSRPVTSIDEQFF	TGTGCCAGCAGCCGGCCGGTTACTAGCATCGATGAGCAGTTCTTC
TRBV6-4	.	TRBJ2-7	TRBD2	CASSILAGVTYEQYF	TGTGCCAGCAGTATACTAGCGGGGGTTACCTACGAGCAGTACTTC
TRBV12-3/TRBV12-4	.	TRBJ2-7	TRBD2	CASRGEGSEQYF	TGTGCCAGCAGGGGGGAGGGGTCAGAACAGTACTTC
TRBV9	.	TRBJ1-2	TRBD1	CASSSSSGTGTGYTF	TGTGCCAGCAGCTCCAGCTCCGGGACAGGGACCGGCTACACCTTC
TRBV19	once	TRBJ2-7	TRBD1	CASSSRQGQAHEQYF	TGTGCCAGTAGTAGCCGACAGGGACAGGCCCACGAGCAGTACTTC
TRBV5-1	.	TRBJ1-6	.	CASSSGLRLHF	TGCGCCAGCAGCAGCGGACTGAGACTCCACTTT